This T cell receptor (beta chain) originates from a study of T-cell reconstitution after alpha-beta-depleted transplantation in children. Study-level points and caveats: T-cell numbers and diversity one year post-transplant derived largely from freshly generated T cells.

Trimming pared 1 base from V and 6 bases from J, leaving 10 bases between. The germline V gene encodes CDR1 GTSNPN and CDR2 SVGIG (reference sequence). The CDR3 totals 13 residues. This clonotype was seen more than once but under ten times. Its antigen is not known. Using unique molecular identifiers, the investigators prepared the TCRbeta library. MiXCR, applied by TCRdb to the PCR reads, yields one record per CDR3 protein. Of around 100,000 distinct CDR3 sequences in the sample, under 13% were seen once. This sequence originates from a boy between 2 and 15 years old with acute lymphoblastic leukemia, due to receive a stem cell transplant. The chain recombines TRBV30 with TRBJ2-1; D unclear. The sample consisted of PBMCs, taken before TCRalphabeta/CD19-depleted stem cell transplant. The CDR3 reads CAWSDPWGNEQFF. In nucleotides, the CDR3 is TGTGCCTGGAGTGACCCCTGGGGCAATGAGCAGTTCTTC.